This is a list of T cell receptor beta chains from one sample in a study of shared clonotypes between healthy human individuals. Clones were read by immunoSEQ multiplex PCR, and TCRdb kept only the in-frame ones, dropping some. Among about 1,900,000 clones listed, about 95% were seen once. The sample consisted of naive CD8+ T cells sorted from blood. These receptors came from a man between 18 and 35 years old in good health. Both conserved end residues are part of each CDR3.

CDR3 protein: CASRVGETEAFF; CDR3 length: 12; V gene: TRBV19; J gene: TRBJ1-1
CDR3 protein: CASSLSPGTMEETQYF; CDR3 length: 16; V gene: TRBV27; J gene: TRBJ2-5
CDR3 protein: CASRSSYNSPLHF; CDR3 length: 13; V gene: TRBV27; J gene: TRBJ1-6
CDR3 protein: CASSQGLFAINEQFF; CDR3 length: 15; V gene: TRBV4-1; J gene: TRBJ2-1
CDR3 protein: CASSLWTSGTYNEQFF; CDR3 length: 16; V gene: TRBV4-1; J gene: TRBJ2-1
CDR3 protein: CASSQGGAPVVEQYF; CDR3 length: 15; V gene: TRBV7-9; J gene: TRBJ2-7
CDR3 protein: CASSRSSGDSYEQYF; CDR3 length: 15; V gene: TRBV4-1; J gene: TRBJ2-7
CDR3 protein: CASSYGTSGAETQYF; CDR3 length: 15; V gene: TRBV6-6; J gene: TRBJ2-5
CDR3 protein: CATPRRFNYGYTF; CDR3 length: 13; V gene: TRBV6-4; J gene: TRBJ1-2
CDR3 protein: CASSYSGVGASYEQYF; CDR3 length: 16; V gene: TRBV6-5; J gene: TRBJ2-7
CDR3 protein: CASSLVGSNTGELFF; CDR3 length: 15; V gene: TRBV28; J gene: TRBJ2-2
CDR3 protein: CAMTGGSYEQYF; CDR3 length: 12; V gene: TRBV7-9; J gene: TRBJ2-7
CDR3 protein: CASSGHGGDEKLFF; CDR3 length: 14; V gene: TRBV9; J gene: TRBJ1-4
CDR3 protein: CASSLRAVADTQYF; CDR3 length: 14; V gene: TRBV7-9; J gene: TRBJ2-3
CDR3 protein: CASSPTGELAEAFF; CDR3 length: 14; V gene: TRBV7-8; J gene: TRBJ1-1
CDR3 protein: CASSSSGSTDTQYF; CDR3 length: 14; V gene: TRBV9; J gene: TRBJ2-3
CDR3 protein: CASSLGAAEAFF; CDR3 length: 12; V gene: TRBV13; J gene: TRBJ1-1
CDR3 protein: CASSERGRYEQYF; CDR3 length: 13; V gene: TRBV6-1; J gene: TRBJ2-7
CDR3 protein: CASSQDATGRGYTF; CDR3 length: 14; V gene: TRBV4-1; J gene: TRBJ1-2
CDR3 protein: CASSQRSGEDEQYF; CDR3 length: 14; V gene: TRBV4-1; J gene: TRBJ2-7
CDR3 protein: CSVEDGDRGTYNEQFF; CDR3 length: 16; V gene: TRBV29-1; J gene: TRBJ2-1
CDR3 protein: CASSIVGQDEKLFF; CDR3 length: 14; V gene: TRBV19; J gene: TRBJ1-4
CDR3 protein: CASSLAGSSYEQYF; CDR3 length: 14; V gene: TRBV7-9; J gene: TRBJ2-7
CDR3 protein: CAKQTSDQETQYF; CDR3 length: 13; V gene: TRBV30; J gene: TRBJ2-5
CDR3 protein: CASSQDGGSTDTQYF; CDR3 length: 15; V gene: TRBV4-1; J gene: TRBJ2-3